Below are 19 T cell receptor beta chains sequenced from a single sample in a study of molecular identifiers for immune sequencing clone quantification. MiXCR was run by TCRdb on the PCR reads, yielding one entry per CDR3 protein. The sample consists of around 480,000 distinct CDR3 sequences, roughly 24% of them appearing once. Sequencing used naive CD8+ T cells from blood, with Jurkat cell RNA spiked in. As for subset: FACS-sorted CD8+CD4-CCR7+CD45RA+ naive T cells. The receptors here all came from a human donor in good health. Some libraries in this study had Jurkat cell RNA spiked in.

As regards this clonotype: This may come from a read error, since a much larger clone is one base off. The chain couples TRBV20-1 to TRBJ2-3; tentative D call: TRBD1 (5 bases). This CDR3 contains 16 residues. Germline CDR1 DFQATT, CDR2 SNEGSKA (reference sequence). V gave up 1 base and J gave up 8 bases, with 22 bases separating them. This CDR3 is CSARGGTALAAGTQYF. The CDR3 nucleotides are TGCAGTGCTAGAGGGGGCACAGCCCTCGCCGCAGGTACGCAGTATTTT.

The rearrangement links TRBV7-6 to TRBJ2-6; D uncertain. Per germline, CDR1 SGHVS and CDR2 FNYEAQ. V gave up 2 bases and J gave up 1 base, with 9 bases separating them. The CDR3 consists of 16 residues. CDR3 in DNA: TGTGCCAGCAGCTTATTTGTGGCGTCTGGGGCCAACGTCCTGACTTTC. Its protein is CASSLFVASGANVLTF.

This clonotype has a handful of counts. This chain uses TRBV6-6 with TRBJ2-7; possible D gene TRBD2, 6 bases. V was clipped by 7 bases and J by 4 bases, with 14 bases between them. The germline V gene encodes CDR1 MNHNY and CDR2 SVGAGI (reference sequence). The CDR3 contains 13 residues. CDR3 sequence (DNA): TGTGCCAGCAATCCGGGGGAAAGTTACGAGCAGTACTTC. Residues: CASNPGESYEQYF.

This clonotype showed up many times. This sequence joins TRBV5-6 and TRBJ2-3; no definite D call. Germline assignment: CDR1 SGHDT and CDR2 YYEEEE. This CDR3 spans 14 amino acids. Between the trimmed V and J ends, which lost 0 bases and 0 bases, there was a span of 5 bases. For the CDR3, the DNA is TGTGCCAGCAGCTTGGTGGCTAGCACAGATACGCAGTATTTT. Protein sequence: CASSLVASTDTQYF.

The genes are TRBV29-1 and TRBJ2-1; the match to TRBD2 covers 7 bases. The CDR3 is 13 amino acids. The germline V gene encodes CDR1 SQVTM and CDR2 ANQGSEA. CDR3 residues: CAWGGSPYNEQFF. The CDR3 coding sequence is TGCGCATGGGGAGGGTCCCCCTACAATGAGCAGTTCTTC.

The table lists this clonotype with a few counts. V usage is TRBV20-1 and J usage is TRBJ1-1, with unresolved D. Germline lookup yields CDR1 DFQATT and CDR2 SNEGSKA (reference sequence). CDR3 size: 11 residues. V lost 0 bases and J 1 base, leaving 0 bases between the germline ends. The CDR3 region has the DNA TGCAGTGCTAGAGAGAACACTGAAGCTTTCTTT. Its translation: CSARENTEAFF.

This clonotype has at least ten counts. The CDR3 DNA is TGTGCCAGCAGCACCTTTAGCACAGATACGCAGTATTTT. This codes for CASSTFSTDTQYF. The rearrangement uses TRBV6-2 or TRBV6-3 and TRBJ2-3; no clear D gene. This CDR3 spans 13 amino acids. Trimming took 6 bases from V and 0 from J, leaving 7 bases between them. Germline values: CDR1 MNHEY, CDR2 SVGEGT.

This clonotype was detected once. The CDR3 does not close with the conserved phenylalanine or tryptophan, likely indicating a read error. As DNA, the CDR3 is TGTGCCAGCAGCTTAGTCCAGGCCACAGATACGCAGTATCTT. Amino acid sequence: CASSLVQATDTQYL. The chain uses TRBV7-9 and TRBJ2-3; D is unclear. V lost 1 base, J lost 2 bases, and 7 bases lay in between. The CDR3 runs 14 residues. Germline lookup yields CDR1 SEHNR and CDR2 FQNEAQ (reference sequence).

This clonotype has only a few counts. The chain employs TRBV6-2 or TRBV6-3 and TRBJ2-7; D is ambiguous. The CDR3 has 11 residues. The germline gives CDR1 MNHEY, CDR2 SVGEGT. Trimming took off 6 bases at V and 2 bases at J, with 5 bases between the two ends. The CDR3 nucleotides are TGTGCCAGCAGAAGGACCTACGAGCAGTACTTC. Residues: CASRRTYEQYF.

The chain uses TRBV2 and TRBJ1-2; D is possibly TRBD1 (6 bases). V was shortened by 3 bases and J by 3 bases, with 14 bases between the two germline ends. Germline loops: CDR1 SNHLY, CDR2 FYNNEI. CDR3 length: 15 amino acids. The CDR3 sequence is CASSESYREDYGYTF. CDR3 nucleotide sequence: TGTGCCAGCAGTGAGTCATACAGGGAAGACTATGGCTACACCTTC.

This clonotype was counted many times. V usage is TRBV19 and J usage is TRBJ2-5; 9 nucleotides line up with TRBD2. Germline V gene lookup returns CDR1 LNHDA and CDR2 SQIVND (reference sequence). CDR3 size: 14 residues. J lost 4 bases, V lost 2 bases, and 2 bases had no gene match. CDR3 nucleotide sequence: TGTGCCAGTAGTATATGGACTAGCGCAGAGACCCAGTACTTC. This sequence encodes CASSIWTSAETQYF.

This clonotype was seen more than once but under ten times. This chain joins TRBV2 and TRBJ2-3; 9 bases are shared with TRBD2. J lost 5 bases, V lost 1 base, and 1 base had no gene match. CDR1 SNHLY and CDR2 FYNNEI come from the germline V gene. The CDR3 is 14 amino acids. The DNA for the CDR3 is TGTGCCAGCAGTGAAGTAGCGGGAGAAGATACGCAGTATTTT. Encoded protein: CASSEVAGEDTQYF.

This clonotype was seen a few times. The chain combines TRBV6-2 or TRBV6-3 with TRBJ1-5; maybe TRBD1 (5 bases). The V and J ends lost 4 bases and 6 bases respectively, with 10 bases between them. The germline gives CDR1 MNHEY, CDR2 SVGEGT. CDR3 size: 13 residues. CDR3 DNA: TGTGCCAGCAGTTCCGGGGACCCTCAGCCCCAGCATTTT. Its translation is CASSSGDPQPQHF.

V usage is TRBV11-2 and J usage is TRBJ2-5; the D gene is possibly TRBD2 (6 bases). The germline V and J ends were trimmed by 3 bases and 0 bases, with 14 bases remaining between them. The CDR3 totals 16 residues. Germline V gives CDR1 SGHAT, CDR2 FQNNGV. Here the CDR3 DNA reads TGTGCCAGCAGCTTTGCTGCGGGAATGTACCAAGAGACCCAGTACTTC. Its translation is CASSFAAGMYQETQYF. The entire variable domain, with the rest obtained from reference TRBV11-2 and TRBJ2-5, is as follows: EAGVAQSPRYKIIEKRQSVAFWCNPISGHATLYWYQQILGQGPKLLIQFQNNGVVDDSQLPKDRFSAERLKGVDSTLKIQPAKLEDSAVYLCASSFAAGMYQETQYFGPGTRLLVL.

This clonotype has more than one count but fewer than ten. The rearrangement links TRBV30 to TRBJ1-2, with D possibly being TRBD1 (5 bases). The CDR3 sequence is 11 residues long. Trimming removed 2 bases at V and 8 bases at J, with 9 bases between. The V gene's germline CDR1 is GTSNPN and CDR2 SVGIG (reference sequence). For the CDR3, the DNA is TGTGCCTGGAGTTCCGGGGGAGGCTACACCTTC. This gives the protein CAWSSGGGYTF.

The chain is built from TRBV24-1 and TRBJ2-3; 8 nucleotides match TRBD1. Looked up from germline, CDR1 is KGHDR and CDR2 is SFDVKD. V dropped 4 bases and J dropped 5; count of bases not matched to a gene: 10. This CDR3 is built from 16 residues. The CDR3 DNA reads TGTGCCACCAGTGACTATGGACAGGGACGGGGAGATACGCAGTATTTT. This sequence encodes CATSDYGQGRGDTQYF.

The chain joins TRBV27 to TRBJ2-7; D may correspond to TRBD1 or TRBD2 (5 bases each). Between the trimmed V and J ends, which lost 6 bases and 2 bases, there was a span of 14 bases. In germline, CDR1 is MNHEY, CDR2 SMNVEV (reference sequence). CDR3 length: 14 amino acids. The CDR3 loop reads CASRPAGTAYEQYF. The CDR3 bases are TGTGCCAGCAGACCCGCCGGGACGGCCTACGAGCAGTACTTC.

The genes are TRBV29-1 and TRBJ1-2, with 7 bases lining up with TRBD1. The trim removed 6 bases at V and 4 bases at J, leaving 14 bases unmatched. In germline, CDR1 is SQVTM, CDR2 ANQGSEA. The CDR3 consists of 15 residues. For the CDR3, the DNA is TGCAGCGTGGGGGACAGCAACGCAGCTAGCTATGGCTACACCTTC. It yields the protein CSVGDSNAASYGYTF.

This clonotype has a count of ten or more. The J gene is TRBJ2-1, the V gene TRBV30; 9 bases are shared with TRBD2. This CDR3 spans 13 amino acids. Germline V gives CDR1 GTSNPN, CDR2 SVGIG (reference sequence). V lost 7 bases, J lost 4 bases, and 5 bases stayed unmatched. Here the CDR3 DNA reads TGTGCCTACAAAAGCGGGGGGTACAATGAGCAGTTCTTC. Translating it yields CAYKSGGYNEQFF.